Following are 10 T cell receptor beta chains from one sample sequenced in a study of cytomegalovirus exposure and HLA in healthy donors. The PCR contained 60 Vbeta and 13 Jbeta primers. Using immunoSEQ multiplex PCR, the repertoire was profiled, and TCRdb retains in-frame clones only, with some absent. The ten most abundant clones cover about 1.6% of a sample with 100,000 to 150,000 clones. Material: PBMCs. These receptors originate from a woman aged 40 to 50 in good health and CMV-seronegative.

The rearrangement joins TRBV7-3 to TRBJ1-1; 8 nucleotides line up with TRBD1. This CDR3 is built from 15 residues. Losses at the gene ends were 4 bases for V and 4 bases for J; bases not matched to a gene: 8. Germline CDR1 is SGHTA and CDR2 is FQGTGA. CDR3 sequence: CASSSQGVGGTEAFF. DNA of the CDR3: TGTGCCAGCAGCTCACAGGGGGTCGGCGGCACTGAAGCTTTCTTT.

The V call is TRBV6-5, the J call TRBJ2-3; 7 positions match TRBD2. Germline CDR1 is MNHEY and CDR2 is SVGAGI. The CDR3 totals 14 residues. The trim removed 6 bases at V and 6 bases at J, leaving 9 bases unmatched. As DNA, the CDR3 is TGTGCCAGCAGGAGGGCCGGGGGGATTGATACGCAGTATTTT. This encodes CASRRAGGIDTQYF.

The chain recombines TRBV7-2 with TRBJ1-1, with 9 bases aligning to TRBD1. The germline CDR1 and CDR2 sequences are SGHTA and FQGNSA. CDR3 length equals 15 residues. The ends lost 0 bases at V and 7 bases at J; junction bases unmatched: 6. In DNA form, the CDR3 reads TGTGCCAGCAGCTTAGCGGGGACAGGGCCGGATGAAGCTTTCTTT. This gives the protein CASSLAGTGPDEAFF.

This chain connects TRBV6-5 to TRBJ1-2, with 8 bases aligning to TRBD1. The trim removed 7 bases at V and 6 bases at J, leaving 7 bases unmatched. Per germline, CDR1 MNHEY and CDR2 SVGAGI. The CDR3 spans 13 residues. This CDR3 reads CASNVGTGHGYTF. CDR3 coding DNA: TGTGCCAGCAACGTAGGGACAGGCCATGGCTACACCTTC.

The rearrangement uses TRBV18 and TRBJ1-4; D ambiguous. The CDR3 totals 14 residues. V gave up 5 bases and J gave up 4 bases, with 11 bases separating them. The V gene's germline CDR1 is KGHSH and CDR2 LQKENI. The CDR3 reads CASSDPASNEKLFF. CDR3 nucleotide sequence: TGTGCCAGCTCAGATCCGGCTAGTAATGAAAAACTGTTTTTT.

Judged by frequency, this clone is medium-sized. CDR3 sequence: CASSLSTGGQVDTF. CDR3 DNA: TGTGCCAGCAGTTTATCGACAGGGGGACAAGTAGACACCTTC. The chain links TRBV27 to TRBJ1-2, with TRBD1 matching 9 bases. From germline, CDR1 is MNHEY and CDR2 SMNVEV (reference sequence). The V and J ends lost 0 bases and 12 bases, in that order; junction bases with no gene match: 8. The CDR3 is 14 residues long.

The rearrangement links TRBV5-1 to TRBJ2-7; 11 positions match TRBD2. This CDR3 is 15 amino acids long. The V gene's germline CDR1 is SGHRS and CDR2 YFSETQ. Trimming took 1 base from V and 0 from J; bases not matched to a gene: 0. The CDR3 DNA reads TGCGCCAGCAGCTTGCTAGCGGGGGGCTCCTACGAGCAGTACTTC. Its translation is CASSLLAGGSYEQYF.

The chain carries TRBV7-3 and TRBJ2-1, with a possible D match to TRBD1 (5 bases). The ends were cut back, 2 bases at V and 3 bases at J, with 11 bases in the middle. The CDR3 totals 15 residues. CDR1 and CDR2 (germline): SGHTA, FQGTGA. Written as DNA, the CDR3 is TGTGCCAGCAGCTTACGGGCAGGGCACTACAATGAGCAGTTCTTC. This encodes CASSLRAGHYNEQFF.

J is TRBJ2-3 and V is TRBV4-3, with 8 bases that match TRBD2. This CDR3 spans 16 amino acids. Looked up from germline, CDR1 is LGHNA and CDR2 is YSLEER. Unmatched junction bases numbered 8, after V lost 4 bases and J lost 2 bases. CDR3 residues: CASSLDGGADTDTQYF. The CDR3, as DNA: TGCGCCAGCAGCCTTGACGGGGGGGCCGACACAGATACGCAGTATTTT.

The chain recombines TRBV5-1 with TRBJ2-3; TRBD1 matches 9 bases. The V gene end was trimmed by 4 bases and the J gene end by 3 bases; junction bases not matched to a gene: 6. The CDR3 has 15 amino acids. Germline V CDR1 and CDR2: SGHRS, YFSETQ. CDR3 loop: CASSQTGTGTDTQYF. The DNA of the CDR3 is TGCGCCAGCAGCCAAACCGGGACAGGGACAGATACGCAGTATTTT.